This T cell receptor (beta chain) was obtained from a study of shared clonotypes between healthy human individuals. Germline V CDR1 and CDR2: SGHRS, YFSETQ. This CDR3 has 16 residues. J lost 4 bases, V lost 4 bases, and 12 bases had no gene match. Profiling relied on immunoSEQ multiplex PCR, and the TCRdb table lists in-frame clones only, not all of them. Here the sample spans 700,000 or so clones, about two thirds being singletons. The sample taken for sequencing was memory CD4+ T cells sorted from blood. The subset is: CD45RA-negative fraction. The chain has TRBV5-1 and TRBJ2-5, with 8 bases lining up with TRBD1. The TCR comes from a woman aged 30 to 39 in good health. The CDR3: CASSGGQGIVVETQYF. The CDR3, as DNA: TGCGCCAGCAGCGGAGGACAGGGAATTGTCGTAGAGACCCAGTACTTC.